What follows describes a single TCR beta chain. The sample originates from a study of blood T cell repertoires in COVID-19. Germline lookup yields CDR1 WSHSY and CDR2 SAAADI. V dropped 0 bases and J dropped 2 bases, with 6 bases sitting between them. The CDR3 is made up of 14 amino acids. In the original analysis: How many nucleated cells were present was estimated from reference gene primer amplification. Clones were sequenced by immunoSEQ multiplex PCR, and TCRdb holds only the in-frame ones, with some missing. Clone size and the V and J calls come from that table; the DNA yielded D and trimming. The table includes over 200,000 clones, more than 70% detected once.

The rearrangement uses TRBV10-2 and TRBJ2-3; no clear D. The sequencing sample was made of peripheral blood. This sequence originates from a man aged 80 or over with acute or convalescent COVID-19. The DNA for the CDR3 is TGCGCCAGCAGTGAGTCTTCCTACACAGATACGCAGTATTTT. Translating it yields CASSESSYTDTQYF.